These T cell receptor beta chains were read from a single sample in a study of cytomegalovirus exposure and HLA in healthy donors. Profiled with immunoSEQ multiplex PCR; TCRdb holds only in-frame clones, not every one. The sample has 130,000 or so clones; 65% to 90% are singletons. Input material: PBMCs. The receptors stem from a woman under 30 in good health and CMV-seropositive. Both conserved end residues are part of each CDR3. D genes are given only for firm matches. Not all rows give a size; the values are once, few, many and, for expanded clones, a class.

len | j_gene | v_gene | abundance | d_gene | CDR3nt | CDR3aa
16 | TRBJ1-5 | TRBV5-6 | - | TRBD1 | TGTGCCAGCAGCCGTGGGACAGGTGATAGCAATCAGCCCCAGCATTTT | CASSRGTGDSNQPQHF
15 | TRBJ1-3 | TRBV4-2 | - | - | TGTGCCAGCAGCCAAGATTCAGGGCCGGGAAACACCATATATTTT | CASSQDSGPGNTIYF
16 | TRBJ2-7 | TRBV21-1 | - | - | TGTGCCAGCAGCAAAGCAAGAGGACAGGGGGACTACGAGCAGTACTTC | CASSKARGQGDYEQYF
17 | TRBJ2-1 | TRBV14 | - | TRBD1 | TGTGCCAGCAGCCGAGACAGGGGGCTATTCGTAGGAGTTGAGCAGTTCTTC | CASSRDRGLFVGVEQFF
14 | TRBJ2-3 | TRBV19 | - | TRBD2 | TGTGCCAGTTTCGGCGGGGGGGCCACAGATACGCAGTATTTT | CASFGGGATDTQYF
15 | TRBJ1-4 | TRBV9 | - | TRBD1 | TGTGCCAGCAGCGGGCGGACAGGGGGGTCGCAAAAACTGTTTTTT | CASSGRTGGSQKLFF
16 | TRBJ2-2 | TRBV19 | - | - | TGTGCCAGTAGTATAGATGGGCTAGCCGGCACCGGGGAGCTGTTTTTT | CASSIDGLAGTGELFF
12 | TRBJ2-7 | TRBV6-5 | - | - | TGTGCCAGCAGCTCCCCCGGCTACGAGCAGTACTTC | CASSSPGYEQYF
15 | TRBJ2-1 | TRBV5-6 | - | TRBD1 | TGTGCCAGCAGCTCACCGGGACAGGGGGCGAATGAGCAGTTCTTC | CASSSPGQGANEQFF
14 | TRBJ1-3 | TRBV7-6 | - | TRBD1 | TGTGCCAGCAGCCGACAGGGTGCTGGAAACACCATATATTTT | CASSRQGAGNTIYF
14 | TRBJ2-4 | TRBV27 | - | - | TGTGCCAGCAGTCTCACCAGGGTCAAAAACATTCAGTACTTC | CASSLTRVKNIQYF
15 | TRBJ2-7 | TRBV18 | - | - | TGTGCCAGCTCACGTGGATCCGAGGGAGGCTACGAGCAGTACTTC | CASSRGSEGGYEQYF
13 | TRBJ2-7 | TRBV2 | - | - | TGTGCCAGCAGGGACAGCGCCTCCTACGAGCAGTACTTC | CASRDSASYEQYF
15 | TRBJ2-1 | TRBV7-3 | - | TRBD2 | TGTGCCAGCAGCGATCGGGGGGGCCGCAACAATGAGCAGTTCTTC | CASSDRGGRNNEQFF
15 | TRBJ2-3 | TRBV7-2 | - | TRBD2 | TGTGCCAGCAGCTTAGCGCACCTAGCGGGAGATACGCAGTATTTT | CASSLAHLAGDTQYF
13 | TRBJ1-1 | TRBV29-1 | - | - | TGCAGCGTTGTCGGAGGGAGTTACACTGAAGCTTTCTTT | CSVVGGSYTEAFF
13 | TRBJ1-2 | TRBV7-8 | - | - | TGTGCCAGCAGCAACAAAGGGGACTATGGCTACACCTTC | CASSNKGDYGYTF
13 | TRBJ1-1 | TRBV2 | - | - | TGTGCCAGCAGTGAGCGCGGACAGACTCGGGGGGTCTTT | CASSERGQTRGVF
11 | TRBJ1-2 | TRBV20-1 | - | TRBD1 | TGCAGTGGCTGGACAGGGAGCGGCTACACCTTC | CSGWTGSGYTF
15 | TRBJ2-7 | TRBV5-1 | - | TRBD1 | TGCGCCAGCAGCCCGACAGGGGAAGGAGTACGCGAGCAGTACTTC | CASSPTGEGVREQYF
17 | TRBJ2-7 | TRBV28 | - | TRBD2 | TGTGCCAGCAGTCCGGGACTAGCGGGGGCCATCTCCTACGAGCAGTACTTC | CASSPGLAGAISYEQYF
14 | TRBJ2-7 | TRBV5-1 | - | TRBD1 | TGCGCCAGCAGCTTAGGGCCAGGGGGCGGCGAGCAGTACTTC | CASSLGPGGGEQYF
15 | TRBJ2-7 | TRBV10-3 | once | TRBD2 | TGTGCCATCAGTGAGGGGCGGGGGATACTCTACGAGCAGTACTTC | CAISEGRGILYEQYF
16 | TRBJ2-3 | TRBV15 | - | TRBD1 | TGTGCCACCAGCAGGAGCCGGACAGGGGGCACAGATACGCAGTATTTT | CATSRSRTGGTDTQYF
15 | TRBJ2-2 | TRBV19 | - | - | TGTGCCAGTAGAAGTCGAGTAGCTGGCACCGGGGAGCTGTTTTTT | CASRSRVAGTGELFF
14 | TRBJ2-7 | TRBV10-1 | - | - | TGCGCCAGCAGTGGGGGGGACGCCCCCTACGAGCAGTACTTC | CASSGGDAPYEQYF
18 | TRBJ2-5 | TRBV4-1 | - | TRBD2 | TGCGCCAGCAGCCAAGGGCTAGCGGGGGCCGGGGGTACGGAGACCCAGTACTTC | CASSQGLAGAGGTETQYF
14 | TRBJ1-3 | TRBV25-1 | - | TRBD1 | TGTGCCAGCAGTGAGGGACAGGGGGGAGACACCATATATTTT | CASSEGQGGDTIYF
15 | TRBJ2-1 | TRBV5-6 | few | TRBD2 | TGTGCCAGCAGCCTGTTAAGCGGGGGGGTAGATGAGCAGTTCTTC | CASSLLSGGVDEQFF
17 | TRBJ1-3 | TRBV7-7 | - | - | TGTGCTAGCAGCTTAGCGATTGCAGGGGCGACGGGAAACACCATATATTTT | CASSLAIAGATGNTIYF
15 | TRBJ2-3 | TRBV27 | - | - | TGTGCCAGCAGTTTATCCTCGGGGGGCACAGATACGCAGTATTTT | CASSLSSGGTDTQYF
15 | TRBJ1-1 | TRBV4-1 | - | TRBD1 | TGCGCCAGCAGCCTCGACAGGGGGCGAAACACTGAAGCTTTCTTT | CASSLDRGRNTEAFF
12 | TRBJ2-5 | TRBV29-1 | - | TRBD2 | TGCAGCGTTGGACAACTAGCGGGGGACTCGTACTTC | CSVGQLAGDSYF
11 | TRBJ2-7 | TRBV11-2 | few | - | TGTGCCAGCAGCCGACGGGGGGAGCAGTACTTC | CASSRRGEQYF
14 | TRBJ2-4 | TRBV30 | - | TRBD1 | TGTGCCTTTGGACAGGGAGTAGCCAAAAACATTCAGTACTTC | CAFGQGVAKNIQYF
16 | TRBJ2-2 | TRBV29-1 | - | TRBD2 | TGCAGCGCCAGAAGAGGGACTAGCGGGGTATCCGGGGAGCTGTTTTTT | CSARRGTSGVSGELFF
13 | TRBJ1-6 | TRBV27 | - | - | TGTGCCAGCAGTCAGGGTTTGTGGTCACCCCTCCACTTT | CASSQGLWSPLHF
11 | TRBJ2-7 | TRBV14 | - | - | TGTGCCAGCAGCCTCGACTACGAGCAGTACTTC | CASSLDYEQYF
15 | TRBJ2-1 | TRBV7-8 | - | TRBD1 | TGTGCCAGCAGCCCCCGGGACAGCTCCTACAATGAGCAGTTCTTC | CASSPRDSSYNEQFF
14 | TRBJ2-5 | TRBV19 | - | - | TGTGCCAGTAGTTTCCCAGGGATACAAGAGACCCAGTACTTC | CASSFPGIQETQYF
15 | TRBJ1-6 | TRBV4-1 | once | - | TGCGCCAGCAGCCAAGATGAGGGGGATCAATCACCCCTCCACTTT | CASSQDEGDQSPLHF
11 | TRBJ2-7 | TRBV5-4 | - | - | TGTGCCATTCATATCAGCTACGAGCAGTACTTC | CAIHISYEQYF
14 | TRBJ2-3 | TRBV2 | - | - | TGTGCCATACCGAGGGGGGGCTCCACAGATACGCAGTATTTT | CAIPRGGSTDTQYF
15 | TRBJ2-2 | TRBV28 | once | TRBD1 | TGTGCCAGCAGTTCGGGACAGGGGAACACCGGGGAGCTGTTTTTT | CASSSGQGNTGELFF
14 | TRBJ2-7 | TRBV6-6 | - | - | TGTGCCAGCACCCGAGGAGGGGCGGCCGACGAGCAGTACTTC | CASTRGGAADEQYF
14 | TRBJ1-4 | TRBV27 | - | TRBD1 | TGTGCCAGCAGTTTACGTGACAGGGTTGAAAAACTGTTTTTT | CASSLRDRVEKLFF
14 | TRBJ2-7 | TRBV7-6 | - | TRBD1 | TGTGCCAGCAGCTCCTTCGGACAGGGCTACGAGCAGTACTTC | CASSSFGQGYEQYF
15 | TRBJ2-7 | TRBV4-1 | - | - | TGCGCCAGCAGCCAAGATCTGGGGGCGGCCTACGAGCAGTACTTC | CASSQDLGAAYEQYF
13 | TRBJ2-5 | TRBV6-1 | few | - | TGTGCCAGCAGACGAAGGGGAGGAGAGACCCAGTACTTC | CASRRRGGETQYF
16 | TRBJ2-1 | TRBV6-4 | once | TRBD2 | TGTGCCAGCAGTCAGGCGACTAGCGGGCCCTACAATGAGCAGTTCTTC | CASSQATSGPYNEQFF
16 | TRBJ2-6 | TRBV19 | few | - | TGTGCCAGTACCCATTACACGGACAGTCCTACCAACGTCCTGACTTTC | CASTHYTDSPTNVLTF
10 | TRBJ2-1 | TRBV2 | - | - | TGTGCCAGCAAACAGGGTGAGCAGTTCTTC | CASKQGEQFF
15 | TRBJ2-2 | TRBV14 | - | - | TGTGCCAGCAGCCAACTCCCCACGGGCACCGGGGAGCTGTTTTTT | CASSQLPTGTGELFF
13 | TRBJ1-2 | TRBV5-5 | - | - | TGTGCCAGCAGCTTGGTAGGGGACTATGGCTACACCTTC | CASSLVGDYGYTF
14 | TRBJ2-1 | TRBV7-6 | - | - | TGTGCCAGCAGCGCGGGACTCCAACCCAATGAGCAGTTCTTC | CASSAGLQPNEQFF
13 | TRBJ1-2 | TRBV27 | - | - | TGTGCCAGCAGTTTTAGATGGGGGGATGGCTACACCTTC | CASSFRWGDGYTF